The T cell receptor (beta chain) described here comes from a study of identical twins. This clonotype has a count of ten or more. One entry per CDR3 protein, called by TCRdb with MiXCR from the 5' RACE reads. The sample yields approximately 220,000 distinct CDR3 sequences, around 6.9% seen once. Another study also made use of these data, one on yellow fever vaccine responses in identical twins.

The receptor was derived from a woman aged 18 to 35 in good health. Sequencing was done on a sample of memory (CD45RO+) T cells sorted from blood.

The CDR3 is CATRAHRDSYTGELFF. CDR3 DNA sequence: TGTGCCACCCGGGCGCACCGGGACTCGTACACCGGGGAGCTGTTTTTT. The gene calls are TRBV15 and TRBJ2-2, with a weak D call TRBD2 (6 bases). In germline, CDR1 is LNHNV, CDR2 YYDKDF (reference sequence). There are 16 residues in the CDR3. The V end was cut by 8 bases, the J end by 3 bases, with 19 bases between.